Presented here are 9 T cell receptor beta chains from one specimen sequenced in a study of T cell repertoires in aging, cancer and after chemotherapy. Amplification of TCR beta used genomic DNA extracted from peripheral blood. Multiplex touch-down PCR with TRB-A/B primers amplified rearranged V-D-J TRB sequences. TCRdb called the multiplex PCR reads again in MiXCR, with one record for every CDR3 protein. Seen here are 2,500 to 3,000 distinct CDR3 sequences, approximately 23% observed once, and the top ten hold around 15%. What was sequenced was blood. Receptors originate from a human donor with a solid tumor.

This clonotype qualifies as medium-sized (0.01 to 0.1%). This rearrangement joins TRBV12-3 or TRBV12-4 to TRBJ2-1; 14 bases fit TRBD2. Trimming cost V 5 bases and J 9 bases; bases outside gene matches: 12. The CDR3 is 17 amino acids. The CDR3 DNA follows: TGTGCCAGCAGTGCACCCCCGGGACTAGCGGGAGTAGGTGAGCAGTTCTTC. Encoded protein: CASSAPPGLAGVGEQFF.

This clonotype qualifies as medium-sized. The rearrangement uses TRBV5-6 and TRBJ2-3; D is unresolved. Germline V gene sequence: CDR1 SGHDT, CDR2 YYEEEE. The CDR3 totals 11 residues. V was trimmed by 5 bases and J by 6 bases, leaving 7 bases between them. CDR3 sequence (DNA): TGTGCCAGCAGTGTAAGGGATACGCAGTATTTT. Its protein product is CASSVRDTQYF.

In its sample, this clonotype ranks as medium-sized. The CDR3 protein is CASSEWLGATDTQYF. In DNA form, the CDR3 reads TGTGCCAGCAGTGAATGGCTGGGGGCAACAGATACGCAGTATTTT. This chain joins TRBV6-1 and TRBJ2-3; TRBD1 is a possible D gene (6 bases). This CDR3 has 15 residues. Germline V gene lookup returns CDR1 MNHNS and CDR2 SASEGT. V dropped 2 bases and J dropped 3 bases, with 12 bases sitting between them.

In this sample, this clonotype is medium-sized. The chain has TRBV6-5 and TRBJ2-7; D is perhaps TRBD1 (5 bases). The CDR3 sequence is 14 residues long. V was pared by 2 bases and J by 5 bases, with 13 bases between. Germline V gene lookup returns CDR1 MNHEY and CDR2 SVGAGI. For the CDR3, the DNA is TGTGCCAGCAGTTACGGGGCTACCCTGGACGAGCAGTACTTC. It translates to CASSYGATLDEQYF.

This clonotype is medium-sized in the sample. The V call is TRBV6-5, the J call TRBJ2-1, with 7 bases fitting TRBD2. CDR3 length equals 15 residues. CDR1 is MNHEY, CDR2 SVGAGI, per germline. The trim removed 6 bases at V and 7 bases at J, leaving 12 bases unmatched. The CDR3 DNA reads TGTGCCAGCAGCCCTAGGGAGGGTCTAGGGAATGAGCAGTTCTTC. Translating gives CASSPREGLGNEQFF.

V is TRBV28 and J is TRBJ2-1; 15 positions agree with TRBD2. Germline CDR1 MDHEN, CDR2 SYDVKM. The CDR3 consists of 17 residues. The J segment lost 8 bases and the V segment lost 6 bases, leaving 11 bases of the junction unmatched. In nucleotides, the CDR3 is TGTGCCAGCAGAACTCGGACTAGCGGGAGGGCTAGAGATGAGCAGTTCTTC. Amino acid sequence: CASRTRTSGRARDEQFF.

This clonotype appeared a single time. The rearrangement joins TRBV11-2 to TRBJ1-1; no clear D gene. The CDR3 is made up of 13 amino acids. CDR1 is SGHAT and CDR2 is FQNNGV in the germline V gene. V was cut by 1 base and J by 5 bases, with 8 bases left in between. The CDR3 DNA sequence: TGTGCCAGCAGCTTAGGGTTTGGGACTGAAGCTTTCTTT. It translates to CASSLGFGTEAFF.

CDR3 protein: CSAYTGVPNYGYTF. The DNA for the CDR3 is TGCAGTGCTTATACAGGGGTTCCTAACTATGGCTACACCTTC. V gene TRBV20-1 combines with J gene TRBJ1-2; 7 bases line up with TRBD1. Germline V CDR1 and CDR2: DFQATT, SNEGSKA (reference sequence). The CDR3 is 14 residues long. V lost 5 bases to trimming and J lost 0 bases; unmatched junction nucleotides: 6.

This clonotype counts as medium-sized. The gene calls are TRBV27 and TRBJ2-1, with 9 bases aligning to TRBD2. With V trimmed by 0 bases and J by 6 bases, 3 bases remained unmatched. Germline V gives CDR1 MNHEY, CDR2 SMNVEV (reference sequence). The length of the CDR3 is 15 residues. The CDR3: CASSLSLAGPNEQFF. CDR3 DNA: TGTGCCAGCAGTTTATCCCTAGCGGGACCCAATGAGCAGTTCTTC.